This T cell receptor (beta chain) was sequenced in a study of radiation and T cells in renal cell carcinoma. Whole-study results and caveats: Pretreatment tumor biopsies were lacking, so baseline clonotypes are unknown. From baseline, blood top tumor clonotypes peaked at 2 weeks post-radiation.

Only in-frame clones appear in the TCRdb table, and some are missing; sequencing was by immunoSEQ multiplex PCR. The table includes some 150,000 clones, 65% to 90% detected once. About this clone: Its antigen is still unknown.

Indicated time point: blood 4 weeks post-SBRT, at nephrectomy. Treatment described: 15 Gy SBRT to primary tumor, nephrectomy 4 weeks later. Nephrectomy followed 15 Gy stereotactic body radiation by 4 weeks. Trimming took 4 bases from V and 5 from J; bases not matched to a gene: 11. The CDR3 is 17 amino acids. Germline CDR1 SGHTA, CDR2 FQGNSA. The genes are TRBV7-2 and TRBJ2-1, with TRBD2 matching over 10 bases. The TCR sequence derives from a woman between 45 and 65 years old with renal cell carcinoma. The specimen was blood, collected from a patient whose treatment included radiotherapy and nephrectomy. The CDR3 loop reads CASSSRKKTSGDNEQFF. Here the CDR3 DNA reads TGTGCCAGCAGCTCTCGAAAAAAAACTAGCGGGGACAATGAGCAGTTCTTC.